The rows below give T cell receptor beta chains drawn from one sample of a study of T cell responses to AZD1222 COVID-19 vaccine. Generated by immunoSEQ multiplex PCR, the TCRdb table keeps only in-frame clones and is missing some. The table includes about 150,000 clones, 92% detected once. The sequences come from peripheral blood, collected 28 days after the second AZD1222 dose. These receptors all come from an adult who received the AZD1222 COVID-19 vaccine. Both conserved end residues are trimmed from each CDR3. Each record gives: D gene, J gene, V gene, CDR3 protein. D genes are given only for firm matches.

d_gene: TRBD1
j_gene: TRBJ1-3
v_gene: TRBV29-1
CDR3aa: SVELGAGTDQRNTIY

d_gene: TRBD2
j_gene: TRBJ2-7
v_gene: TRBV4-2
CDR3aa: ASTWSSGAYEQY

d_gene: TRBD1
j_gene: TRBJ1-2
v_gene: TRBV7-6
CDR3aa: ASSQTGGEGYT

d_gene: TRBD2
j_gene: TRBJ2-1
v_gene: TRBV5-8
CDR3aa: ASSPGTSGRDEQF

d_gene: .
j_gene: TRBJ2-7
v_gene: TRBV6-2/TRBV6-3
CDR3aa: ASSRSGEEQY

d_gene: TRBD2
j_gene: TRBJ2-7
v_gene: TRBV28
CDR3aa: ASSTTSFRYEQY

d_gene: .
j_gene: TRBJ2-4
v_gene: TRBV27
CDR3aa: ASSLLGGDIQY

d_gene: .
j_gene: TRBJ1-1
v_gene: TRBV10-3
CDR3aa: AIRQGSRGTEAF

d_gene: TRBD1
j_gene: TRBJ1-5
v_gene: TRBV9
CDR3aa: ASSADRGGQPQH

d_gene: .
j_gene: TRBJ2-6
v_gene: TRBV6-5
CDR3aa: ASRDIEANVLT

d_gene: TRBD1
j_gene: TRBJ2-2
v_gene: TRBV27
CDR3aa: ASSPYRGDTGELF

d_gene: .
j_gene: TRBJ2-7
v_gene: TRBV3-1/TRBV3-2
CDR3aa: ASSPGHSVGVYEQY

d_gene: .
j_gene: TRBJ2-7
v_gene: TRBV6-2/TRBV6-3
CDR3aa: ASSYETAAYEQY

d_gene: .
j_gene: TRBJ1-1
v_gene: TRBV7-9
CDR3aa: ASSLTGSEAF

d_gene: .
j_gene: TRBJ1-6
v_gene: TRBV6-5
CDR3aa: ASNSGRPNSPLH

d_gene: .
j_gene: TRBJ1-3
v_gene: TRBV9
CDR3aa: ASSPDLGNTIY

d_gene: TRBD1
j_gene: TRBJ2-1
v_gene: TRBV18
CDR3aa: ASSQGAQGEQF

d_gene: .
j_gene: TRBJ2-7
v_gene: TRBV3-1/TRBV3-2
CDR3aa: ASSQRVADRDYEQY

d_gene: TRBD2
j_gene: TRBJ2-1
v_gene: TRBV9
CDR3aa: ASSVPSGGNEQF

d_gene: .
j_gene: TRBJ2-7
v_gene: TRBV4-3
CDR3aa: ASSQDYPGWYEQY

d_gene: TRBD1
j_gene: TRBJ1-2
v_gene: TRBV19
CDR3aa: ASSIWTGGGYT

d_gene: .
j_gene: TRBJ2-5
v_gene: TRBV9
CDR3aa: ASSVAGPSGAETQY

d_gene: TRBD1
j_gene: TRBJ2-7
v_gene: TRBV15
CDR3aa: ATSSPPGNRGSYEQY

d_gene: .
j_gene: TRBJ1-5
v_gene: TRBV6-1
CDR3aa: ASSEGGHPKPQH

d_gene: TRBD1
j_gene: TRBJ1-3
v_gene: TRBV4-3
CDR3aa: ASSQEPGTAFSGNTIY

d_gene: .
j_gene: TRBJ2-7
v_gene: TRBV2
CDR3aa: ASSLGANYEQY

d_gene: .
j_gene: TRBJ1-5
v_gene: TRBV4-2
CDR3aa: ASSQGQGDSNQPQH

d_gene: .
j_gene: TRBJ2-3
v_gene: TRBV7-2
CDR3aa: ASSLDGNTDTQY

d_gene: TRBD2
j_gene: TRBJ2-1
v_gene: TRBV4-1
CDR3aa: ASSQGALAGSSYNEQF

d_gene: .
j_gene: TRBJ1-6
v_gene: TRBV2
CDR3aa: ASSGTDSHNSPLH

d_gene: TRBD1
j_gene: TRBJ1-2
v_gene: TRBV19
CDR3aa: ASIPLIIRDRVVLVDYGYT

d_gene: TRBD2
j_gene: TRBJ2-2
v_gene: TRBV10-3
CDR3aa: AISTTSGLNTGELF

d_gene: TRBD2
j_gene: TRBJ2-1
v_gene: TRBV5-1
CDR3aa: ASSFEISGANYNEQF

d_gene: TRBD1
j_gene: TRBJ2-1
v_gene: TRBV6-2/TRBV6-3
CDR3aa: ASSSPGQVLDEQF

d_gene: .
j_gene: TRBJ2-4
v_gene: TRBV4-3
CDR3aa: ASSQVGGAKNIQY

d_gene: TRBD1
j_gene: TRBJ1-6
v_gene: TRBV18
CDR3aa: ASSPQPQGSSPLH

d_gene: .
j_gene: TRBJ1-1
v_gene: TRBV7-9
CDR3aa: ASSSIANTEAF

d_gene: .
j_gene: TRBJ1-2
v_gene: TRBV15
CDR3aa: ATSREAGRTYGYT